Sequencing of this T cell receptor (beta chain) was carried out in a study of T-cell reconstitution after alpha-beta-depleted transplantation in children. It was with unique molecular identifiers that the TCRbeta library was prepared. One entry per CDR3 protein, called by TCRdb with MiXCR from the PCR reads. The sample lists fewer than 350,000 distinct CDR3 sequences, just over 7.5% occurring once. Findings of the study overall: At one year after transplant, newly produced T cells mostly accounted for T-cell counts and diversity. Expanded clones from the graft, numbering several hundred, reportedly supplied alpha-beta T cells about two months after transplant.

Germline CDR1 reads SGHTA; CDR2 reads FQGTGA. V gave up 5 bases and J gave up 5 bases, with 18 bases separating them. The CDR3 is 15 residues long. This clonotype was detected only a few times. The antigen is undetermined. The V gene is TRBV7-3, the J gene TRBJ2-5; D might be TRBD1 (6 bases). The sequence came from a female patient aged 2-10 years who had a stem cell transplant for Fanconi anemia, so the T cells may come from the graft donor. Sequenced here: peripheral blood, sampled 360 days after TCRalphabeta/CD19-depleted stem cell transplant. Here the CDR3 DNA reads TGTGCCAGCAGCCCTAACAGGGTACGAGGGGAGACCCAGTACTTC. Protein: CASSPNRVRGETQYF.